This T cell receptor beta chain came from a study of neoadjuvant anti-PD-1 for oral cavity cancer. The wider study: Before surgery, most patients got three to four biweekly 3 mg/kg nivolumab doses.

Study observations and caveats: Non-responders to neoadjuvant nivolumab had significantly more clonal PBMC T cells than responders.

This clone has only a few counts. What it binds is unknown. The ends lost 3 bases at V and 10 bases at J; junction bases unmatched: 14. Germline V lookup: CDR1 MGHRA, CDR2 YSYEKL. This CDR3 is built from 15 residues. Repertoires were generated with immunoSEQ multiplex PCR, while TCRdb's copy carries only in-frame clones and drops some. The sample has over 15,000 clones; 60% to 80% are singletons. The sequence was collected from a person between 35 and 79 years old with oral cavity squamous cell carcinoma. The J gene is TRBJ1-2, the V gene TRBV4-1; 7 nucleotides line up with TRBD1. Material: PBMCs, obtained before nivolumab (anti-PD-1) treatment. The DNA of the CDR3 is TGCGCCAGCAGCCATCCGACAGGGAGGGTTATTCACTACACCTTC. Translation gives CASSHPTGRVIHYTF.